This is a list of T cell receptor beta chains from one sample in a study of T cell responses to AZD1222 COVID-19 vaccine. TCRdb's copy holds only in-frame clones and misses some; the assay was immunoSEQ multiplex PCR. The profile shows about 140,000 clones, roughly 89% of them singletons. This material consisted of peripheral blood, taken 28 days after the second dose of the MenACWY control vaccine. These TCRs come from an adult who received the MenACWY meningococcal vaccine as a control. The CDR3 runs from the conserved cysteine through the conserved F or W. D genes are given only for firm matches. Clone size is stated in some rows and not others, as once, few, many or a class when expanded.

>.|TRBV6-5|TRBJ2-7|TRBD1
TGTGCCAGCAGTTACGGGGACAGGGCCTACGAGCAGTACTTC
CASSYGDRAYEQYF
>once|TRBV18|TRBJ2-2|.
TGTGCCAGCTCACCACTCCAGGGGAGCACCGGGGAGCTGTTTTTT
CASSPLQGSTGELFF
>.|TRBV28|TRBJ1-2|.
TGTGCCAGCAGAGAAACAGGGAAGAACTATGGCTACACCTTC
CASRETGKNYGYTF
>once|TRBV5-8|TRBJ1-4|TRBD1
TGTGCCAGCAGCAAACAGGGGGTACTGTTTTTT
CASSKQGVLFF
>.|TRBV18|TRBJ2-3|TRBD2
TGTGCCAGCTCACCACCGCAGACTAGCTCAGATACGCAGTATTTT
CASSPPQTSSDTQYF
>.|TRBV7-9|TRBJ1-4|.
TGTGCCAGCAGCTTAGAGGGGACCCTAGCGGAAAAACTGTTTTTT
CASSLEGTLAEKLFF
>.|TRBV3-1/TRBV3-2|TRBJ2-1|.
TGTGCCAGCAGTAGACTGTTCTATGAGCAGTTCTTC
CASSRLFYEQFF
>.|TRBV19|TRBJ2-5|TRBD1
TGTGCCAGTACGGACAGGGGCGCGGAGACCCAGTACTTC
CASTDRGAETQYF
>.|TRBV10-1|TRBJ1-3|.
TGCGCCAGCATATTCCACTTTTCGTCTGGAAACACCATATATTTT
CASIFHFSSGNTIYF
>.|TRBV10-3|TRBJ2-3|.
TGTGCCATCAGTGAGAGTCCCCGGGGGGATACGCAGTATTTT
CAISESPRGDTQYF
>.|TRBV18|TRBJ2-1|.
TGTGCCAGCTCACCATTGGAATCGCAGGGGCTTGAGCAGTTCTTC
CASSPLESQGLEQFF
>.|TRBV10-3|TRBJ1-6|.
TGTGCCATCAGGTCGGGTAATAATTCACCCCTCCACTTT
CAIRSGNNSPLHF
>.|TRBV13|TRBJ2-7|TRBD2
TGTGCCAGCAGCTCTAGCGGTACAACCTACGAGCAGTACTTC
CASSSSGTTYEQYF
>.|TRBV18|TRBJ2-7|.
TGTGCCAGCTCGAACGGAGATCTTGGGCGCGGCGACGAGCAGTACTTC
CASSNGDLGRGDEQYF